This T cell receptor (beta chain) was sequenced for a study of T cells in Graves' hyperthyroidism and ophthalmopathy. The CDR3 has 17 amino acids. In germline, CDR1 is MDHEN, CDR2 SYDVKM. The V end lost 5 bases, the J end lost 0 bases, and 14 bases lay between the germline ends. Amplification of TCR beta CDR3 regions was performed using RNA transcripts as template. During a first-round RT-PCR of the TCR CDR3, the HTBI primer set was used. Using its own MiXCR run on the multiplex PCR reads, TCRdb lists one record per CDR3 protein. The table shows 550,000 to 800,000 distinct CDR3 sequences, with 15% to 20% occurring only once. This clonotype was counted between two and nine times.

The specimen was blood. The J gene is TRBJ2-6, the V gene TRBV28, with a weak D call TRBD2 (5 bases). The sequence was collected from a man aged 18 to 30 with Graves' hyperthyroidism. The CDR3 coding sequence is TGTGCCAGCAGTCGGGGTAGGCGGACCTCTGGGGCCAACGTCCTGACTTTC. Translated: CASSRGRRTSGANVLTF.